The 26 T cell receptor beta chains in this list originate from one sample, sequenced in a study of shared clonotypes between healthy human individuals. TCRdb keeps only in-frame clones here, not all; method: immunoSEQ multiplex PCR. The sample holds some 2.1 million clones, about 93% seen once. Terminally differentiated effector memory CD45RA+ cells were left out of the naive CD8 fraction, which was CD45RO-negative and positively selected for CCR7. Sequenced input: naive CD8+ T cells from PBMCs. All receptors derive from a man between 18 and 35 years old in good health. Some clones in this sample may be carry-over from other donors' samples.

This chain links TRBV6-5 with TRBJ2-7, with D possibly being TRBD1 (5 bases). Germline CDR1 is MNHEY and CDR2 is SVGAGI. V was clipped by 4 bases and J by 7 bases, with 8 bases between them. This CDR3 has 11 residues. CDR3 in amino acids: CASSSRGEQYF. CDR3 nucleotides: TGTGCCAGCAGTTCTAGGGGTGAGCAGTACTTC.

V usage is TRBV4-2 and J usage is TRBJ2-1, with D uncertain. The V end was cut by 4 bases, the J end by 0 bases, with 10 bases between. The CDR3 contains 15 residues. From germline, CDR1 is LGHNA and CDR2 YNFKEQ. DNA for the CDR3: TGTGCCAGCAGCCCCATAAGAAGCTCCTACAATGAGCAGTTCTTC. The encoded protein is CASSPIRSSYNEQFF.

This clone has a single count. The V gene is TRBV4-3, the J gene TRBJ2-5; 9 nucleotides match TRBD1. Trimming at V came to 3 bases and at J to 5 bases, leaving 7 bases not matched to a gene. The CDR3 has 15 amino acids. CDR1 and CDR2 from the germline V gene are LGHNA and YSLEER. This CDR3 reads CASSHGTGQGETQYF. The CDR3 region has the DNA TGCGCCAGCAGCCACGGGACAGGGCAAGGGGAGACCCAGTACTTC.

The rearrangement joins TRBV6-6 to TRBJ1-4, with D tentatively TRBD1 (5 bases). The germline V gene encodes CDR1 MNHNY and CDR2 SVGAGI (reference sequence). Trimming shortened V by 5 bases and J by 8 bases, and 9 bases separated the two germline ends. The CDR3 totals 12 residues. The DNA of the CDR3 is TGTGCCAGCAGTCCGACAGACGAAAAACTGTTTTTT. Its translation: CASSPTDEKLFF.

In regard to this clone: The sample holds other DNA sequences that translate to the same CDR3. The chain links TRBV28 to TRBJ2-7, with D possibly being TRBD1 or TRBD2 (6 bases each). The CDR3 spans 14 residues. Per germline, CDR1 MDHEN and CDR2 SYDVKM. V lost 2 bases and J lost 2, with 10 bases in between. CDR3 residues: CASSLEGGTYEQYF. CDR3 coding DNA: TGTGCCAGCAGTTTAGAGGGGGGTACCTACGAGCAGTACTTC.

Note on this clone: Other DNA sequences in this specimen translate into the identical CDR3. The chain recombines TRBV19 with TRBJ2-5; D is ambiguous. Germline CDR1 is LNHDA and CDR2 is SQIVND (reference sequence). The CDR3 consists of 14 residues. Trimming pared 3 bases from V and 4 bases from J, leaving 12 bases between. The CDR3 spells CASSISGPGETQYF. The CDR3 DNA is TGTGCCAGTAGTATTAGTGGGCCCGGAGAGACCCAGTACTTC.

The chain employs TRBV7-9 and TRBJ2-1; D not certain. The CDR3 extends over 15 amino acids. V was pared by 4 bases and J by 0 bases, with 10 bases between. The germline CDR1 and CDR2 sequences are SEHNR and FQNEAQ (reference sequence). For the CDR3, the DNA is TGTGCCAGCAGCTCCTCGGGCCTCTCCTACAATGAGCAGTTCTTC. Translation: CASSSSGLSYNEQFF.

The chain links TRBV28 to TRBJ2-7; D is unclear. Germline-derived CDR1 and CDR2 are MDHEN and SYDVKM. Trimming stripped 5 bases from V and 5 bases from J, with 10 bases between. This CDR3 has 12 residues. CDR3 nucleotide sequence: TGTGCCAGCAGTCCCGACATCAACGAGCAGTACTTC. It encodes CASSPDINEQYF.

This clone was counted between two and nine times. The rearrangement uses TRBV29-1 and TRBJ1-2, with 8 bases aligning to TRBD1. V trimming: 5 bases; J trimming: 4 bases; junction bases outside the gene matches: 3. Per germline, CDR1 SQVTM and CDR2 ANQGSEA. The CDR3 length is 12 residues. This chain's CDR3 is CSVRQGAYGYTF. The CDR3 DNA reads as TGCAGCGTTCGTCAGGGGGCCTATGGCTACACCTTC.

This sequence joins TRBV6-4 and TRBJ2-7; D is ambiguous. This CDR3 has 14 amino acids. V was cut by 4 bases and J by 3 bases, with 13 bases left in between. Germline values: CDR1 MRHNA, CDR2 SNTAGT. DNA for the CDR3: TGTGCCAGCAGTGCTTCCGTTTACTTCTACGAGCAGTACTTC. As protein: CASSASVYFYEQYF.

The chain recombines TRBV5-1 with TRBJ2-3, with 10 nucleotides matching TRBD2. CDR3 length equals 16 residues. The V and J ends lost 1 base and 0 bases, in that order; junction bases with no gene match: 2. Germline CDR1 and CDR2: SGHRS and YFSETQ. This CDR3 is CASSLTSGASTDTQYF. The CDR3 bases are TGCGCCAGCAGCTTGACTAGCGGGGCTAGCACAGATACGCAGTATTTT.

Comment on this clone: The sample holds other DNA sequences that translate to the same CDR3. The rearrangement joins TRBV11-2 to TRBJ1-1, with D possibly being TRBD1 (5 bases). The germline V and J ends were trimmed by 4 bases and 6 bases, with 6 bases remaining between them. The CDR3 runs to 11 residues. Looked up from germline, CDR1 is SGHAT and CDR2 is FQNNGV. CDR3 in DNA: TGTGCCAGCAGCTCGGGGCCTGAAGCTTTCTTT. It encodes CASSSGPEAFF.

The chain is built from TRBV4-3 and TRBJ1-1, with 7 nucleotides matching TRBD1. With 4 bases clipped from V and 5 bases from J, the junction kept 7 bases outside the gene matches. Germline V gene sequence: CDR1 LGHNA, CDR2 YSLEER. There are 14 residues in the CDR3. The CDR3 DNA reads TGCGCCAGCAGCCGGGATGACAGGGATACTGAAGCTTTCTTT. Its protein is CASSRDDRDTEAFF.

This clone was observed a single time. The chain links TRBV5-4 to TRBJ2-7; TRBD2 might be the D (5 bases). Per germline, CDR1 SGHNT and CDR2 YYREEE (reference sequence). Between the trimmed V and J ends, which lost 7 bases and 5 bases, there was a span of 10 bases. CDR3 length equals 11 residues. In nucleotides, the CDR3 is TGTGCCAGCCATTCCGGGAACGAGCAGTACTTC. Translated, it gives CASHSGNEQYF. The whole variable domain, filled in from reference TRBV5-4 and TRBJ2-7, reads ETGVTQSPTHLIKTRGQQVTLRCSSQSGHNTVSWYQQALGQGPQFIFQYYREEENGRGNFPPRFSGLQFPNYSSELNVNALELDDSALYLCASHSGNEQYFGPGTRLTVT.

The chain recombines TRBV28 with TRBJ2-4; D gene ambiguous. The germline V and J ends were trimmed by 2 bases and 0 bases, with 11 bases remaining between them. The germline gives CDR1 MDHEN, CDR2 SYDVKM. CDR3 length: 16 residues. For the CDR3, the DNA is TGTGCCAGCAGTTTAGGATCTCGTGTAGCCAAAAACATTCAGTACTTC. Translating gives CASSLGSRVAKNIQYF.

This clone was observed once. This chain uses TRBV6-5 with TRBJ2-7; perhaps TRBD1 as D (5 bases). Between the trimmed V and J ends, which lost 4 bases and 4 bases, there was a span of 17 bases. The CDR3 is 15 residues long. From germline, CDR1 is MNHEY and CDR2 SVGAGI. CDR3 DNA sequence: TGTGCCAGCAGTTCGAGTGGGGCTAACGATTACGAGCAGTACTTC. Amino acid sequence: CASSSSGANDYEQYF.

This clone was detected once. This chain joins TRBV10-3 and TRBJ2-7; perhaps TRBD1 as D (5 bases). Trimming pared 1 base from V and 2 bases from J, leaving 12 bases between. The CDR3 is 15 amino acids. Per germline, CDR1 ENHRY and CDR2 SYGVKD. As DNA, the CDR3 is TGTGCCATCAGTGAGTTAGGGGATCCGGCCTACGAGCAGTACTTC. It specifies CAISELGDPAYEQYF.

The V gene is TRBV6-5, the J gene TRBJ2-7; the D gene is possibly TRBD1 (6 bases). V was shortened by 1 base and J by 1 base, with 14 bases between the two germline ends. Per the germline V gene, CDR1 is MNHEY and CDR2 is SVGAGI. The CDR3 totals 16 residues. The CDR3 region is CASSYYPGAISYEQYF. The CDR3 bases are TGTGCCAGCAGTTACTATCCAGGGGCAATATCCTACGAGCAGTACTTC.

This chain joins TRBV4-3 and TRBJ2-7; D perhaps matches TRBD2 (5 bases). V lost 0 bases and J lost 2, with 11 bases in between. This CDR3 is built from 15 residues. The germline V gene has CDR1 LGHNA and CDR2 YSLEER. The chain's CDR3 is CASSQERELPYEQYF. CDR3 nucleotide sequence: TGCGCCAGCAGCCAAGAGAGGGAGCTCCCCTACGAGCAGTACTTC.

The chain is built from TRBV2 and TRBJ2-2, with D possibly TRBD1 on 6 matching bases. The CDR3 covers 15 residues. Germline V CDR1 and CDR2: SNHLY, FYNNEI. Between the trimmed V and J ends, which lost 3 bases and 6 bases, there was a span of 14 bases. This CDR3 reads CASSDGPGQSGELFF. CDR3 DNA: TGTGCCAGCAGTGATGGCCCCGGACAGTCCGGGGAGCTGTTTTTT.

The V gene is TRBV15, the J gene TRBJ2-1, with a weak D call TRBD1 (6 bases). This CDR3 has 14 amino acids. The germline V gene has CDR1 LNHNV and CDR2 YYDKDF (reference sequence). V shed 1 base and J shed 10 bases, with 14 bases lying between them. The CDR3 DNA is TGTGCCACCAGCAGAGGAATCAGGGGTGAAGAGCAGTTCTTC. Its translation is CATSRGIRGEEQFF.

This chain connects TRBV20-1 to TRBJ1-5; D uncertain. Germline V gives CDR1 DFQATT, CDR2 SNEGSKA (reference sequence). Trimming stripped 0 bases from V and 11 bases from J, with 8 bases between. The length of the CDR3 is 11 residues. The CDR3 here is CSARDGWAQHF. DNA for the CDR3: TGCAGTGCTAGAGATGGGTGGGCCCAGCATTTT.

This clone has just one count. The genes are TRBV11-2 and TRBJ2-7; no clear D gene. Trimming took off 1 base at V and 9 bases at J, with 10 bases between the two ends. CDR3 size: 12 residues. Per germline, CDR1 SGHAT and CDR2 FQNNGV. This CDR3 is CASSLGSDVQYF. The CDR3 DNA follows: TGTGCCAGCAGCTTAGGTTCCGACGTGCAGTACTTC.

The rearrangement links TRBV9 to TRBJ2-5; D gene uncertain. The V and J ends lost 1 base and 4 bases respectively, with 8 bases between them. Germline V lookup: CDR1 SGDLS, CDR2 YYNGEE. The CDR3 sequence is 13 residues long. The DNA for the CDR3 is TGTGCCAGCAGCGTATATCTGGGAGAGACCCAGTACTTC. Its protein product is CASSVYLGETQYF.

Remarks on this clone: Other DNA sequences in the same sample also yield this CDR3. The V and J genes are TRBV28 and TRBJ2-5; tentative D call: TRBD2 (5 bases). The CDR3 totals 13 residues. With 5 bases removed from V and 5 bases from J, the gap between germline ends came to 12 bases. Germline lookup yields CDR1 MDHEN and CDR2 SYDVKM. The CDR3 loop reads CASSNPRGETQYF. Written as DNA, the CDR3 is TGTGCCAGCAGTAACCCAAGAGGGGAGACCCAGTACTTC.

V usage is TRBV19 and J usage is TRBJ2-3; D might be TRBD2 (5 bases). The CDR3 has 15 amino acids. The V gene lost 7 bases and the J gene lost 6 bases, with 20 bases spanning the gap. Germline V gives CDR1 LNHDA, CDR2 SQIVND (reference sequence). CDR3 loop: CASKRRNILVDTQYF. The CDR3 coding sequence is TGTGCCAGTAAAAGGAGGAACATTTTGGTGGATACGCAGTATTTT.